The 27 T cell receptor beta chains below all came from one sample that was sequenced in a study of blood T cell repertoires in COVID-19. Sequencing used immunoSEQ multiplex PCR; TCRdb keeps in-frame clones, though not all of them. This table holds approximately 120,000 clones, 85% to 90% found once. What was sequenced was peripheral blood. Every receptor here comes from a human donor in a cohort sampled during active COVID-19.

The chain combines TRBV4-2 with TRBJ1-1; D not certain. Germline assignment: CDR1 LGHNA and CDR2 YNFKEQ. CDR3 size: 13 residues. The germline V and J ends were trimmed by 0 bases and 5 bases, with 7 bases remaining between them. The CDR3 loop is CASSQEPQTEAFF. DNA of the CDR3: TGTGCCAGCAGCCAAGAGCCCCAGACTGAAGCTTTCTTT.

This clone was seen just once. The chain combines TRBV7-6 with TRBJ2-7; 7 bases are shared with TRBD2. The ends lost 1 base at V and 5 bases at J; junction bases unmatched: 5. Germline-derived CDR1 and CDR2 are SGHVS and FNYEAQ. The CDR3 is 14 residues long. CDR3 region: CASSLGRGVDEQYF. CDR3 in DNA: TGTGCCAGCAGCTTAGGACGGGGGGTAGACGAGCAGTACTTC.

J is TRBJ2-5 and V is TRBV5-1; possible D gene TRBD1, 5 bases. In germline, CDR1 is SGHRS, CDR2 YFSETQ. This CDR3 is 12 amino acids long. V gave up 0 bases and J gave up 5 bases, with 5 bases separating them. The chain's CDR3 is CASSLGQETQYF. The CDR3 DNA sequence: TGCGCCAGCAGCTTGGGACAGGAGACCCAGTACTTC. Filled out from reference TRBV5-1 and TRBJ2-5, the complete variable domain reads KAGVTQTPRYLIKTRGQQVTLSCSPISGHRSVSWYQQTPGQGLQFLFEYFSETQRNKGNFPGRFSGRQFSNSRSEMNVSTLELGDSALYLCASSLGQETQYFGPGTRLLVL.

A single count supports this clone. The chain couples TRBV28 to TRBJ2-3, with TRBD1 matching 9 bases. The germline V gene encodes CDR1 MDHEN and CDR2 SYDVKM. With 6 bases clipped from V and 15 bases from J, the junction kept 7 bases outside the gene matches. The CDR3 is made up of 11 amino acids. In nucleotides, the CDR3 is TGTGCCAGCAGAACCCGGACAGGGGCATATTTT. It codes for CASRTRTGAYF.

In DNA, the CDR3 is TGTGCCAGTGCCACGGGACTTGACTTCACAGATACGCAGTATTTT. The encoded protein is CASATGLDFTDTQYF. The chain has TRBV6-6 and TRBJ2-3; tentatively, D is TRBD2 (6 bases). CDR1 is MNHNY and CDR2 is SVGAGI in the germline V gene (reference sequence). The CDR3 covers 15 residues. The V end lost 9 bases, the J end lost 2 bases, and 18 bases lay between the germline ends.

The rearrangement uses TRBV18 and TRBJ1-5; 10 nucleotides match TRBD1. This CDR3 has 15 amino acids. Germline values: CDR1 KGHSH, CDR2 LQKENI. Germline trimming cut 5 bases from V and 5 bases from J; bases unmatched to any gene: 6. The CDR3 protein is CASSKTGGLDQPQHF. The CDR3 coding sequence is TGTGCCAGCTCAAAGACAGGGGGCCTTGATCAGCCCCAGCATTTT. Full variable domain (outside the CDR3, taken from reference TRBV18 and TRBJ1-5): NAGVMQNPRHLVRRRGQEARLRCSPMKGHSHVYWYRQLPEEGLKFMVYLQKENIIDESGMPKERFSAEFPKEGPSILRIQQVVRGDSAAYFCASSKTGGLDQPQHFGDGTRLSIL.

In its sample, this clone was seen a few times. The genes are TRBV28 and TRBJ2-7; 10 positions agree with TRBD2. Losses at the gene ends were 4 bases for V and 2 bases for J; bases not matched to a gene: 8. Germline V gene data show CDR1 as MDHEN and CDR2 as SYDVKM. The CDR3 contains 16 residues. CDR3 in DNA: TGTGCCAGCAGTTCCTATGGACTAGCGGAAGCCTACGAGCAGTACTTC. Amino acid sequence: CASSSYGLAEAYEQYF.

The chain is built from TRBV7-2 and TRBJ2-7, with a possible D match to TRBD2 (6 bases). Deletions cut 3 bases from V and 0 bases from J, with 18 bases between. CDR3 length equals 17 residues. Germline V gene data show CDR1 as SGHTA and CDR2 as FQGNSA. CDR3 DNA sequence: TGTGCCAGCAGCTTTCGGCCGAGCGGGCTTAGCTCCTACGAGCAGTACTTC. It codes for CASSFRPSGLSSYEQYF.

The chain is built from TRBV5-5 and TRBJ2-7; D is perhaps TRBD1 (5 bases). The V end was cut by 4 bases, the J end by 0 bases, with 14 bases between. Germline V gives CDR1 SGHKS, CDR2 YYEKEE (reference sequence). This CDR3 is built from 15 residues. The CDR3 loop reads CASSPGAVLSYEQYF. For the CDR3, the DNA is TGTGCCAGCAGCCCTGGGGCAGTACTCTCCTACGAGCAGTACTTC.

V and J are TRBV6-2 or TRBV6-3 and TRBJ2-3, with TRBD1 matching 9 bases. Looked up from germline, CDR1 is MNHEY and CDR2 is SVGEGT. The CDR3 extends over 16 amino acids. The junction had 9 bases not matched to a gene; V was cut back by 4 bases and J by 4 bases. The CDR3 DNA follows: TGTGCCAGCAGTTTCCTCCGGGACAGGGTGCCAGATACGCAGTATTTT. This encodes CASSFLRDRVPDTQYF.

The rearrangement joins TRBV6-5 to TRBJ2-7; 8 bases align to TRBD2. CDR3 size: 14 residues. The germline CDR1 and CDR2 sequences are MNHEY and SVGAGI. The V segment lost 6 bases and the J segment 3 bases; nucleotides outside the gene matches: 7. The CDR3 is CASRRGTRGYEQYF. The DNA of the CDR3 is TGTGCCAGCAGACGGGGGACTAGGGGCTACGAGCAGTACTTC.

The chain recombines TRBV6-2 or TRBV6-3 with TRBJ2-5, with D unresolved. CDR1 and CDR2 (germline): MNHEY, SVGEGT. The V and J ends lost 2 bases and 1 base respectively, with 11 bases between them. The CDR3 runs to 15 residues. The CDR3 nucleotides read TGTGCCAGCAGTTACCCGCGACGCGGCCAAGAGACCCAGTACTTC. As protein: CASSYPRRGQETQYF.

This chain links TRBV2 with TRBJ2-2, with 10 bases fitting TRBD2. The junction had 6 bases not matched to a gene; V was cut back by 5 bases and J by 6 bases. Germline V CDR1 and CDR2: SNHLY, FYNNEI. This CDR3 is 15 amino acids long. The CDR3 coding sequence is TGTGCCAGCAGTATGACTAGCGGGCGGGCCGGGGAGCTGTTTTTT. Amino acids: CASSMTSGRAGELFF.

This chain connects TRBV21-1 to TRBJ1-2. TRBV21-1 is recorded as a pseudogene. CDR3 size: 15 residues. This chain's CDR3 is CASSPPRGRFYGYTF. The CDR3 nucleotides are TGTGCCAGCAGCCCCCCCCGAGGCAGATTCTATGGCTACACCTTC.

The chain combines TRBV2 with TRBJ1-6, with D possibly TRBD1 on 6 matching bases. The CDR3 totals 17 residues. V lost 8 bases to trimming and J lost 9 bases, with 26 bases between them. Germline lookup yields CDR1 SNHLY and CDR2 FYNNEI. CDR3 sequence reads: CASSPRGGPTRSSPLHF. The CDR3 DNA is TGTGCCAGCTCACCCCGGGGGGGGCCGACACGGAGTTCACCCCTCCACTTT.

This clone has more than one count but fewer than ten. J is TRBJ2-7 and V is TRBV2; 7 bases are a match to TRBD1. The V gene end was trimmed by 6 bases and the J gene end by 2 bases; junction bases not matched to a gene: 13. Germline V CDR1 and CDR2: SNHLY, FYNNEI. This CDR3 is built from 16 residues. The CDR3 protein is CASSWNKRQGPYEQYF. The DNA of the CDR3 is TGTGCCAGCAGCTGGAACAAAAGACAGGGCCCCTACGAGCAGTACTTC.

Turning to this clone: This CDR3 is also generated by other DNA sequences in the sample. The rearrangement joins TRBV11-2 to TRBJ2-3; D may be TRBD1 (5 bases). From germline, CDR1 is SGHAT and CDR2 FQNNGV. Trimming cost V 4 bases and J 0 bases, with 11 bases left between them. The CDR3 totals 15 residues. CDR3 coding DNA: TGTGCCAGCAGCTCCGGGCAGGGCAGCACAGATACGCAGTATTTT. Translation: CASSSGQGSTDTQYF.

The J gene is TRBJ1-5, the V gene TRBV10-1, with D tentatively TRBD1 (6 bases). Germline loops: CDR1 WNHNN, CDR2 SYGVQD (reference sequence). Trimming removed 7 bases at V and 0 bases at J, with 13 bases between. This CDR3 comprises 15 residues. CDR3 coding DNA: TGCGCCAGCACAGAACGACAGGTTAGCAATCAGCCCCAGCATTTT. This sequence encodes CASTERQVSNQPQHF.

V gene TRBV15 combines with J gene TRBJ1-4; 10 bases align to TRBD1. J lost 6 bases, V lost 5 bases, and 6 bases had no gene match. This CDR3 is 15 amino acids long. Per the germline V gene, CDR1 is LNHNV and CDR2 is YYDKDF (reference sequence). CDR3 in amino acids: CATSPRDRGYEKLFF. The CDR3 DNA sequence: TGTGCCACCAGCCCCCGGGACAGGGGTTATGAAAAACTGTTTTTT.

The V gene is TRBV3-1 (or the pseudogene TRBV3-2), the J gene TRBJ1-3; the D gene is possibly TRBD1 (6 bases). The germline gives CDR1 LGHDT, CDR2 YNNKEL (reference sequence). V was pared by 11 bases and J by 2 bases, with 19 bases between. This CDR3 contains 15 residues. This CDR3 reads CAGGPQVLPGNTIYF. CDR3 in DNA: TGTGCCGGGGGCCCGCAAGTCCTGCCTGGAAACACCATATATTTT.

V is TRBV9 and J is TRBJ1-1, with D uncertain. The CDR3 sequence is 17 residues long. The germline V gene encodes CDR1 SGDLS and CDR2 YYNGEE. V lost 3 bases to trimming and J lost 1 base, with 19 bases between them. This CDR3 reads CASSAGLGFFRNTEAFF. The CDR3, as DNA: TGTGCCAGCAGCGCGGGGTTGGGTTTCTTCCGGAACACTGAAGCTTTCTTT.

V gene TRBV6-5 combines with J gene TRBJ2-3; 8 positions agree with TRBD2. The CDR3 spans 13 residues. Per germline, CDR1 MNHEY and CDR2 SVGAGI. CDR3 nucleotide sequence: TGTGTCTTGACTAGCGTAGGAACAGATACGCAGTATTTT. It encodes CVLTSVGTDTQYF.

This chain links TRBV28 with TRBJ2-6; tentatively, D is TRBD1 (5 bases). This CDR3 comprises 16 residues. Trimming took off 3 bases at V and 0 bases at J, with 9 bases between the two ends. Germline V gives CDR1 MDHEN, CDR2 SYDVKM. The CDR3 coding sequence is TGTGCCAGCAGTTTTAGGGGTACCTCTGGGGCCAACGTCCTGACTTTC. As protein: CASSFRGTSGANVLTF.

The chain uses TRBV2 and TRBJ1-2; possibly TRBD1 for D (6 bases). V lost 4 bases and J 4 bases, leaving 10 bases between the germline ends. Germline CDR1 SNHLY, CDR2 FYNNEI. The CDR3 totals 13 residues. The CDR3 spells CASSADSLYGYTF. CDR3 nucleotides: TGTGCCAGCAGTGCGGACAGCCTCTATGGCTACACCTTC.

The chain is built from TRBV9 and TRBJ2-2; D might be TRBD2 (6 bases). Germline assignment: CDR1 SGDLS and CDR2 YYNGEE. This CDR3 spans 15 amino acids. With 0 bases removed from V and 0 bases from J, the gap between germline ends came to 6 bases. The CDR3 region is CASSVAGANTGELFF. The CDR3 DNA sequence: TGTGCCAGCAGCGTAGCGGGAGCGAACACCGGGGAGCTGTTTTTT.

The V gene is TRBV12-3 or TRBV12-4, the J gene TRBJ1-1; D not certain. V lost 6 bases and J lost 8, with 10 bases in between. This CDR3 region has 11 residues. The CDR3 DNA follows: TGTGCCAGCAGCTATACCTTGGAAGCTTTCTTT. It specifies CASSYTLEAFF.

The rearrangement uses TRBV29-1 and TRBJ1-1; a possible D gene is TRBD1 (5 bases). CDR1 and CDR2 from the germline V gene are SQVTM and ANQGSEA. The CDR3 spans 17 residues. V lost 0 bases and J 0 bases, leaving 17 bases between the germline ends. As DNA, the CDR3 is TGCAGCGTTGAAGAATATCGGCCGGGGGGAGTGAACACTGAAGCTTTCTTT. The encoded protein is CSVEEYRPGGVNTEAFF.